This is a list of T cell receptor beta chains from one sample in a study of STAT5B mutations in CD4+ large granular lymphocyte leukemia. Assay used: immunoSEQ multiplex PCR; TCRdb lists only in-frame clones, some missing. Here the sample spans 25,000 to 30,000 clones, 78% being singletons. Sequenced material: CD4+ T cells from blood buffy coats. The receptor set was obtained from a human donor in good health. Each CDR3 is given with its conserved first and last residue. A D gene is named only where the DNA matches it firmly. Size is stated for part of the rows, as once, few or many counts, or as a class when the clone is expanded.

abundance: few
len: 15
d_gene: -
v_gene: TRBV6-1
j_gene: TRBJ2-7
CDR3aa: CASSEVRTGVGEQYF
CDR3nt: TGTGCCAGCAGTGAAGTGAGGACCGGGGTGGGCGAGCAGTACTTC

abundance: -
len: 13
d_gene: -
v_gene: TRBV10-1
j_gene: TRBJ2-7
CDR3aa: CASSDSDSYEQYF
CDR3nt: TGCGCCAGCAGTGATTCGGACAGCTACGAGCAGTACTTC

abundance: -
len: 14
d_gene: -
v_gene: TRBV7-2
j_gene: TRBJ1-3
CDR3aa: CASSSQGTGNTIYF
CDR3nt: TGTGCCAGCAGCTCGCAGGGAACTGGAAACACCATATATTTT

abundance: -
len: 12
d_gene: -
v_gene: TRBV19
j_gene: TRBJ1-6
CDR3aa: CASSDSPSPLHF
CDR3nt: TGTGCCAGTAGTGACAGTCCTTCACCCCTCCACTTT

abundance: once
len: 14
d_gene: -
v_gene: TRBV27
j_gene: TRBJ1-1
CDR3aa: CASSSPPVVAEAFF
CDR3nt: TGTGCCAGCAGTTCCCCCCCCGTGGTGGCTGAAGCTTTCTTT

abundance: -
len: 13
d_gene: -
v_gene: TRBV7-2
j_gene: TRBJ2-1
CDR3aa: CASSRGPNNEQFF
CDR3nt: TGTGCCAGCAGCCGAGGGCCCAACAATGAGCAGTTCTTC

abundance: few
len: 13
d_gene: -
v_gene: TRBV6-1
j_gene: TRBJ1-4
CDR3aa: CASSARPGEKLFF
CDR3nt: TGTGCCAGCAGTGCCCGACCAGGGGAAAAACTGTTTTTT

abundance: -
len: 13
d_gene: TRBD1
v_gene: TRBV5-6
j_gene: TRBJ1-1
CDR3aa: CASTTGVGTEAFF
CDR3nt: TGTGCCAGCACGACAGGGGTGGGGACTGAAGCTTTCTTT

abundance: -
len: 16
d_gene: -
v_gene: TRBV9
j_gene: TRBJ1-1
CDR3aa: CASSVVPLGSNTEAFF
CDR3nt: TGTGCCAGCAGCGTAGTCCCCCTCGGCAGCAACACTGAAGCTTTCTTT

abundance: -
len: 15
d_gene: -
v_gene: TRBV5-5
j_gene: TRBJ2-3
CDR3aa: CASSLGGGPTDTQYF
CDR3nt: TGTGCCAGCAGCTTGGGTGGGGGCCCCACAGATACGCAGTATTTT

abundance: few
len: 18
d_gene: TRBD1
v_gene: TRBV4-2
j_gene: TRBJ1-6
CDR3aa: CASSQDIPGTGDNSPLHF
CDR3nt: TGTGCCAGCAGCCAAGATATTCCAGGGACAGGGGACAATTCACCCCTCCACTTT

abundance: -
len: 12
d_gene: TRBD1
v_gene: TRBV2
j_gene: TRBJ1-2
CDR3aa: CASRLETGVYTF
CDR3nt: TGTGCCAGCAGACTCGAAACAGGGGTCTACACCTTC

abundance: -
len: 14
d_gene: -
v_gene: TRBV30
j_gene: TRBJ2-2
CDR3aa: CAWSVGLNTGELFF
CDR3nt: TGTGCCTGGAGTGTAGGGCTAAACACCGGGGAGCTGTTTTTT

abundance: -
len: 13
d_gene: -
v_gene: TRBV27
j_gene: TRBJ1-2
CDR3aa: CASSPLGPRGYTF
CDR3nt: TGTGCCAGCAGCCCCCTGGGGCCTAGGGGCTACACCTTC

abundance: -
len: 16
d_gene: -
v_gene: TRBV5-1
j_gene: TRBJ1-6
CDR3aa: CASSLRPSSYNSPLHF
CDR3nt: TGCGCCAGCAGCTTAAGGCCTAGCTCCTATAATTCACCCCTCCACTTT

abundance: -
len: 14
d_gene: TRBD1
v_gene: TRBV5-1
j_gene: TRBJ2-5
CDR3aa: CASSIQGAEETQYF
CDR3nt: TGCGCCAGCAGCATACAGGGGGCAGAGGAGACCCAGTACTTC

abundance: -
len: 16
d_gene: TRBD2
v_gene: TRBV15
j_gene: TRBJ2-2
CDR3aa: CATSRATGRYTGELFF
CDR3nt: TGTGCCACCAGCAGAGCAACCGGGAGGTACACCGGGGAGCTGTTTTTT

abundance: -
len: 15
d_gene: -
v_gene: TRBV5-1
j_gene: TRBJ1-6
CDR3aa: CASSLGGGGESPLHF
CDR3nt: TGCGCCAGCAGCCTGGGGGGAGGAGGCGAATCACCCCTCCACTTT

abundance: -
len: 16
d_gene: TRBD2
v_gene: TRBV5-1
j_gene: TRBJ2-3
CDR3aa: CASSFLSGRGTDTQYF
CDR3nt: TGCGCCAGCAGCTTCCTTAGCGGGAGGGGGACAGATACGCAGTATTTT

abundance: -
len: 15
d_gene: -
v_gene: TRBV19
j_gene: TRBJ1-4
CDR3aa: CASRSFGGSLEKLFF
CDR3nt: TGTGCCAGTAGATCCTTTGGAGGGAGCCTTGAAAAACTGTTTTTT

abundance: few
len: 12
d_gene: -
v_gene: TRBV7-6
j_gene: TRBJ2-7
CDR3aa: CASSPGSREQYF
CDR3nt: TGTGCCAGCAGCCCCGGATCGAGGGAGCAGTACTTC

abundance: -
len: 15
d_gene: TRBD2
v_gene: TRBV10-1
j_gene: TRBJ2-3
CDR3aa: CASSEVAGNTDTQYF
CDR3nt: TGCGCCAGCAGTGAGGTAGCGGGGAACACAGATACGCAGTATTTT

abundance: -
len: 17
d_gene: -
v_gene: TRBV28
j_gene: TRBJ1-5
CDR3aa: CASSRRGGQGGIQPQHF
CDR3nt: TGTGCCAGCAGTCGAAGGGGTGGGCAGGGCGGGATTCAGCCCCAGCATTTT

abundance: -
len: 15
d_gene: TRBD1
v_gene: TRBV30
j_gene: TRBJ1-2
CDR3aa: CAWSVKAGGVYGYTF
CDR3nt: TGTGCCTGGAGTGTAAAGGCAGGGGGTGTTTATGGCTACACCTTC

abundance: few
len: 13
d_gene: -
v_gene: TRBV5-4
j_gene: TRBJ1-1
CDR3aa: CASSAGTINEAFF
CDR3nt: TGTGCCAGCAGCGCCGGGACAATAAATGAAGCTTTCTTT

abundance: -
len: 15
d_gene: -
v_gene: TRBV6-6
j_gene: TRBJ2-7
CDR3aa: CASSYSNTGSTEQYF
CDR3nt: TGTGCCAGCAGTTACTCGAATACAGGGTCTACGGAGCAGTACTTC

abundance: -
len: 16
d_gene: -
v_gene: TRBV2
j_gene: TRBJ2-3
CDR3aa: CASSTLGGAFTDTQYF
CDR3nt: TGTGCCAGCAGCACCCTGGGGGGGGCCTTCACAGATACGCAGTATTTT

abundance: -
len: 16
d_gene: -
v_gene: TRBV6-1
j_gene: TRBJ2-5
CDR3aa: CASSEFGGAWGETQYF
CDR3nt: TGTGCCAGCAGTGAATTCGGAGGCGCCTGGGGAGAGACCCAGTACTTC

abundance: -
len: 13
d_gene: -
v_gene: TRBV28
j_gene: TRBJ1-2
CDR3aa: CASSLQANYGYTF
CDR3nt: TGTGCCAGCAGCTTACAGGCCAACTATGGCTACACCTTC

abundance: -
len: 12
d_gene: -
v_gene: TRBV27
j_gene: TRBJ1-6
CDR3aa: CASSPAFSPLHF
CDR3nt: TGTGCCAGCAGCCCCGCATTTTCACCCCTCCACTTT

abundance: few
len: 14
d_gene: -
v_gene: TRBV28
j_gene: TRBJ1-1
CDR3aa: CASTIPGTNTEAFF
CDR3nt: TGTGCCAGCACCATCCCGGGGACTAACACTGAAGCTTTCTTT

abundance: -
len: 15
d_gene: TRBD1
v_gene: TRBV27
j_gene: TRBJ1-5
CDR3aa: CASSFGQGVDQPQHF
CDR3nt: TGTGCCAGCAGTTTCGGGCAGGGGGTTGATCAGCCCCAGCATTTT

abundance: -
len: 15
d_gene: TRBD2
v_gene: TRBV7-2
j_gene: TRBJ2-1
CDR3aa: CASSSRLAGGLEQFF
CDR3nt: TGTGCCAGCAGCTCCAGACTAGCGGGGGGGTTAGAGCAGTTCTTC

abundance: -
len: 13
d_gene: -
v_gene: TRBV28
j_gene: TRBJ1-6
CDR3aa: CASSFLSSSPLHF
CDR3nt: TGTGCCAGCAGTTTTCTTTCCAGTTCACCCCTCCACTTT

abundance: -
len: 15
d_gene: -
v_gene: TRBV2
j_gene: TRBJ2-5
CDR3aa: CASCLWGEGQETQYF
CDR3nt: TGTGCCAGCTGCTTGTGGGGGGAAGGGCAAGAGACCCAGTACTTC

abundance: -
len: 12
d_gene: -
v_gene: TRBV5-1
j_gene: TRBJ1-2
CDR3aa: CASSSDNGGYTF
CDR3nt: TGCGCCAGCAGCTCGGACAATGGTGGCTACACCTTC

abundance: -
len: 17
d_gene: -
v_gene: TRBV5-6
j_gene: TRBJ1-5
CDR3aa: CASSSLLEGHVNQPQHF
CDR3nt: TGTGCCAGCAGCTCCCTTCTCGAGGGACACGTCAATCAGCCCCAGCATTTT

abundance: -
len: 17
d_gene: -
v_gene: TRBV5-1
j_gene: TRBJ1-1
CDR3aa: CASSLEATVGGNTEAFF
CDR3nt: TGCGCCAGCAGCTTGGAAGCGACAGTGGGAGGGAACACTGAAGCTTTCTTT

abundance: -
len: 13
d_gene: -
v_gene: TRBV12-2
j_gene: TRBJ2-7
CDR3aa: CASPGLGFYEQYF
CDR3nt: TGTGCAAGTCCGGGACTGGGATTTTACGAGCAGTACTTC

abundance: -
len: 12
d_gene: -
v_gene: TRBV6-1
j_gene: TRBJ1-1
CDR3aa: CASRGPNTEAFF
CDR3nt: TGTGCCAGCCGGGGGCCCAACACTGAAGCTTTCTTT

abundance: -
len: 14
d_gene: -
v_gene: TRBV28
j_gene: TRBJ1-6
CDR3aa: CASSTDGALGSLHF
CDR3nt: TGTGCCAGCAGCACCGACGGAGCCCTGGGTTCCCTCCACTTT

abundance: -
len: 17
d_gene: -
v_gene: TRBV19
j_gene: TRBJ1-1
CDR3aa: CASSIGRALRMNTEAFF
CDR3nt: TGTGCCAGTAGTATTGGTCGGGCACTCCGTATGAACACTGAAGCTTTCTTT

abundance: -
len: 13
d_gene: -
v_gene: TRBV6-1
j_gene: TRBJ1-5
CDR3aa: CASKRGGNQPQHF
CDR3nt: TGTGCCAGCAAGAGGGGAGGGAATCAGCCCCAGCATTTT

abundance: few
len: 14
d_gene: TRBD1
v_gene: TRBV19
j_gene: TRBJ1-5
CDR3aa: CASKEGTVNQPQHF
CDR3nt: TGTGCCAGTAAGGAAGGGACAGTCAATCAGCCCCAGCATTTT

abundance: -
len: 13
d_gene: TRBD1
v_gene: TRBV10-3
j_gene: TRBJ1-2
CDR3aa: CAISGTGTEGYTF
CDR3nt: TGTGCCATCAGTGGGACAGGGACCGAGGGCTACACCTTC

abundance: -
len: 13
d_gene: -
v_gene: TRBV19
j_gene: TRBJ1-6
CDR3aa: CASSRGWGSPLHF
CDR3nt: TGTGCCAGTAGTAGGGGATGGGGTTCACCCCTCCACTTT

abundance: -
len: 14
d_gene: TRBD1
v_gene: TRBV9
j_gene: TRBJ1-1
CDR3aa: CASGDRAGDTEAFF
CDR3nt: TGTGCCAGCGGAGACAGGGCGGGGGACACTGAAGCTTTCTTT

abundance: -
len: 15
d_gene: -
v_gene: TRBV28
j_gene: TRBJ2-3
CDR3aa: CASSLFGIRTDTQYF
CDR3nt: TGTGCCAGCAGCCTATTTGGGATTCGCACAGATACGCAGTATTTT

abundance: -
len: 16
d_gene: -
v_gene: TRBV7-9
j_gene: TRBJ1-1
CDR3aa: CASSLEPTWGDTEAFF
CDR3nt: TGTGCCAGCAGCTTAGAACCGACGTGGGGGGACACTGAAGCTTTCTTT

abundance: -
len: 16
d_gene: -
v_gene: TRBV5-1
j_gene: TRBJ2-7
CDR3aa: CASSLRVADPDREQYF
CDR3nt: TGCGCCAGCAGCTTGAGAGTGGCAGATCCAGACCGCGAGCAGTACTTC

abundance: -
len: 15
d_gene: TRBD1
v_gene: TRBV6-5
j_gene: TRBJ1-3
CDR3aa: CASSVLQGTGNTIYF
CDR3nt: TGTGCCAGCAGTGTCCTACAGGGGACCGGAAACACCATATATTTT

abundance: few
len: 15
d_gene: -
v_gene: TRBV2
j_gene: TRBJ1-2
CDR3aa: CASSEALGQGDGYTF
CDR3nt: TGTGCCAGCAGTGAAGCGCTTGGGCAGGGTGATGGCTACACCTTC

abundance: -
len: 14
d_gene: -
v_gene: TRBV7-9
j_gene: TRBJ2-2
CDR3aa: CASSFPGGAGELFF
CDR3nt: TGTGCCAGCAGCTTCCCAGGTGGCGCCGGGGAGCTGTTTTTT

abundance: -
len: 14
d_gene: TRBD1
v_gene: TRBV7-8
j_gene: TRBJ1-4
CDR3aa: CASSPGQGGEKLFF
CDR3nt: TGTGCCAGCAGCCCGGGACAGGGCGGCGAAAAACTGTTTTTT

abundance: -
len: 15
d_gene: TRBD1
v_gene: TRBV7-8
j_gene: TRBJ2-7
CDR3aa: CASSLGTGGGYEQYF
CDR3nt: TGTGCCAGCAGCTTAGGGACAGGGGGCGGTTACGAGCAGTACTTC